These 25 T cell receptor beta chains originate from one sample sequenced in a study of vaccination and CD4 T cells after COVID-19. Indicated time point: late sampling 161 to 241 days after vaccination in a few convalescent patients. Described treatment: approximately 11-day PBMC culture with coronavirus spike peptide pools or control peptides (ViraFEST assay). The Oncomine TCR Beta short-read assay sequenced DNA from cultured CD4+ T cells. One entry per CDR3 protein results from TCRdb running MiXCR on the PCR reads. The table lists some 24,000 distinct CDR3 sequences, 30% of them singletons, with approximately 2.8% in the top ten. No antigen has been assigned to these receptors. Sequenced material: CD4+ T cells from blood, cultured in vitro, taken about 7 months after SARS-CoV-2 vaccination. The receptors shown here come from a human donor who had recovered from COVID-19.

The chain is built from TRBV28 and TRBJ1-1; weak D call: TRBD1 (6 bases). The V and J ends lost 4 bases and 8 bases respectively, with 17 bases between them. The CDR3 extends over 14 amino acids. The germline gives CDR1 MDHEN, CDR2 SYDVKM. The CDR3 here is CASSYRGAQGEAFF. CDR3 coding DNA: TGTGCCAGCAGTTACAGAGGGGCCCAGGGGGAAGCTTTCTTT.

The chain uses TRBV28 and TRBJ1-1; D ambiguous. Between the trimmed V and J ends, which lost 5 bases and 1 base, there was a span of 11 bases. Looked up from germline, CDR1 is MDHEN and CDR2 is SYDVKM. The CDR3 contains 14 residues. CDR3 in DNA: TGTGCCAGCAGTAAAAGGAGGGCGAACACTGAAGCTTTCTTT. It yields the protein CASSKRRANTEAFF.

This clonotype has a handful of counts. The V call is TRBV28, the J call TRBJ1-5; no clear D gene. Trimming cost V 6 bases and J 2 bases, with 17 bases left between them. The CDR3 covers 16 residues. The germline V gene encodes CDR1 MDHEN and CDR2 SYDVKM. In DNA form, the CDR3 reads TGTGCCAGCAGGGGAGGTTGGTGGAACGGCAATCAGCCCCAGCATTTT. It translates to CASRGGWWNGNQPQHF.

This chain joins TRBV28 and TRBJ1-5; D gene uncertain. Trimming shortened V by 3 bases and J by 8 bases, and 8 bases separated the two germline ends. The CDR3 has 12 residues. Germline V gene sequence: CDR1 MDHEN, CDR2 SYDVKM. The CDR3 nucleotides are TGTGCCAGCAGTTTGGAAGGAAAGCCCCAGCATTTT. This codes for CASSLEGKPQHF.

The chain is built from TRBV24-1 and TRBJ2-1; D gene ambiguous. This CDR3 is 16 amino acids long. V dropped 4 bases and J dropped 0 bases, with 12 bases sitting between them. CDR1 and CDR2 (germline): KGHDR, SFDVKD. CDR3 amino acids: CATSEPGTYSYNEQFF. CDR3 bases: TGTGCCACCAGTGAGCCTGGAACCTACTCCTACAATGAGCAGTTCTTC.

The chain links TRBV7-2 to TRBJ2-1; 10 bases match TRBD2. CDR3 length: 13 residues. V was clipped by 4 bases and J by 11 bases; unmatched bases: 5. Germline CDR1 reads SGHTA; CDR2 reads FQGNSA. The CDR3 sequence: CASSSRLAGQQFF. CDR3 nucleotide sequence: TGTGCCAGCAGCTCCAGACTAGCGGGCCAGCAGTTCTTC. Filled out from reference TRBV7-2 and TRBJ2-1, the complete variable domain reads GAGVSQSPSNKVTEKGKDVELRCDPISGHTALYWYRQSLGQGLEFLIYFQGNSAPDKSGLPSDRFSAERTGGSVSTLTIQRTQQEDSAVYLCASSSRLAGQQFFGPGTRLTVL.

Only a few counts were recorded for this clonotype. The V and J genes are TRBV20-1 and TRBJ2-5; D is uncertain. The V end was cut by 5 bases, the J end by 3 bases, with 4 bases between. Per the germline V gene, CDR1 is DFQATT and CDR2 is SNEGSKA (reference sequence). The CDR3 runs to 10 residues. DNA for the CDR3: TGCAGTGCTTATAAAGAGACCCAGTACTTC. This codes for CSAYKETQYF.

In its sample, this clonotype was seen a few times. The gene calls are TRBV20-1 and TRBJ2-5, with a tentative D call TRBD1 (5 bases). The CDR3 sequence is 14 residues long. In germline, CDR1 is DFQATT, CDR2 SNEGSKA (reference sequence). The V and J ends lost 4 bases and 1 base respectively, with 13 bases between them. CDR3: CSAILGRAQETQYF. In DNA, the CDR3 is TGCAGTGCTATCCTAGGCAGGGCCCAAGAGACCCAGTACTTC.

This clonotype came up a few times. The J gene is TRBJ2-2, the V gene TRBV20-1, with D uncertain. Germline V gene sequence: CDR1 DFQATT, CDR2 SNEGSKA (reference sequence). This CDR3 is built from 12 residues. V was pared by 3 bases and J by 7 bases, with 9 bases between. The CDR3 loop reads CSARGNGGELFF. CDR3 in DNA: TGCAGTGCTAGGGGTAACGGCGGGGAGCTGTTTTTT.

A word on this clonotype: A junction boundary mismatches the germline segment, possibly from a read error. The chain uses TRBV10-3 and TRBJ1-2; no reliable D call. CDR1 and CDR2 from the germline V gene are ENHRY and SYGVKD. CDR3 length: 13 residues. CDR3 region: CATSEMTAYGYTF. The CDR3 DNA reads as TGTGCCACCAGTGAAATGACGGCCTATGGCTACACCTTC.

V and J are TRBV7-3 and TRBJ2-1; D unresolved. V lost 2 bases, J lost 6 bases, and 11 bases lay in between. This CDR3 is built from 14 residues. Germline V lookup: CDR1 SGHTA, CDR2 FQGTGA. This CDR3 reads CASSLGVRVNEQFF. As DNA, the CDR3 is TGTGCCAGCAGCTTAGGGGTTAGGGTCAATGAGCAGTTCTTC.

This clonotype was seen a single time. The CDR3 spells CASSRPGQGHSGNTIYF. Written as DNA, the CDR3 is TGTGCCAGCAGTAGACCGGGACAGGGACACTCTGGAAACACCATATATTTT. The chain couples TRBV28 to TRBJ1-3, with 9 bases matching TRBD1. J gave up 0 bases and V 5 bases, and 8 bases lay outside the gene matches. Germline assignment: CDR1 MDHEN and CDR2 SYDVKM. CDR3 length equals 17 residues.

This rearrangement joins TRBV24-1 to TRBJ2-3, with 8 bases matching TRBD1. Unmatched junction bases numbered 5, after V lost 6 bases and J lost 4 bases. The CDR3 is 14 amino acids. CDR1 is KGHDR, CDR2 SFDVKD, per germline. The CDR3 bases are TGTGCCACCAGTCCGGGACAGGTCCCAGATACGCAGTATTTT. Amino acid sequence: CATSPGQVPDTQYF.

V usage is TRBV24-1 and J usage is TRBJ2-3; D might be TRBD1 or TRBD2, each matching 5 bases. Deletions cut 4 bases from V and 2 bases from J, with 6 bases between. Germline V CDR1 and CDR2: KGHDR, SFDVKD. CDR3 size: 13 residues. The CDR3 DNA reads TGTGCCACCAGTGACGGGGCCACAGATACGCAGTATTTT. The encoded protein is CATSDGATDTQYF.

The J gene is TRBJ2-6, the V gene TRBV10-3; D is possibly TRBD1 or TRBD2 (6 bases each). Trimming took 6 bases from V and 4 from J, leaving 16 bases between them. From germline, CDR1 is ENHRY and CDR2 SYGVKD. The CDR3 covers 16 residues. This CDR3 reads CAIRGPGAGGANVLTF. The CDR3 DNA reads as TGTGCCATCAGGGGACCGGGGGCTGGCGGGGCCAACGTCCTGACTTTC.

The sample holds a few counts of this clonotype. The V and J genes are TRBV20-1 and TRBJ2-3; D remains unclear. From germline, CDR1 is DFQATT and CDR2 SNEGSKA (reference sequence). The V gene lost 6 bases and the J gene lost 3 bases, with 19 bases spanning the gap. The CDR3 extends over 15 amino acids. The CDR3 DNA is TGCAGTGCCTCCACGGCGTCAGAGGTGACAGATACGCAGTATTTT. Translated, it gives CSASTASEVTDTQYF.

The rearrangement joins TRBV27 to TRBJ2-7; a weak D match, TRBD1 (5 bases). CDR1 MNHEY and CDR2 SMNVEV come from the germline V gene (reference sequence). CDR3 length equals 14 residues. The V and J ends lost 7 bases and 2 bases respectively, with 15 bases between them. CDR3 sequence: CASNYYRSPYEQYF. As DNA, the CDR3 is TGTGCCAGCAATTACTACAGGAGCCCCTACGAGCAGTACTTC.

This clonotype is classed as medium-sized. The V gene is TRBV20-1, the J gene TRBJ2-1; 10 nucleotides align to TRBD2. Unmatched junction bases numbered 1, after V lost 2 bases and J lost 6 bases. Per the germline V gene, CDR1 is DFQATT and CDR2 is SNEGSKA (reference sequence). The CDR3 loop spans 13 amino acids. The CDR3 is CSARTSGTNEQFF. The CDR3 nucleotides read TGCAGTGCTAGAACTAGCGGGACCAATGAGCAGTTCTTC.

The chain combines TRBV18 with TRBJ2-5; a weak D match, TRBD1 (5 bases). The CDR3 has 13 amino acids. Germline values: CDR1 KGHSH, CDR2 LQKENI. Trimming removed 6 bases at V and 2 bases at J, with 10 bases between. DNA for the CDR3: TGTGCCAGCTCCCAGACAGCTCAAGAGACCCAGTACTTC. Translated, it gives CASSQTAQETQYF.

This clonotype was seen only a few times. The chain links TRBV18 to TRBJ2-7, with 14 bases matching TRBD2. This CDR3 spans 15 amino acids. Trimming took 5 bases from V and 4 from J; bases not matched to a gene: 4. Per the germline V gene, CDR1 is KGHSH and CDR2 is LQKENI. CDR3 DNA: TGTGCCAGCTCAGCGACTAGCGGGGGGGAATACGAGCAGTACTTC. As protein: CASSATSGGEYEQYF.

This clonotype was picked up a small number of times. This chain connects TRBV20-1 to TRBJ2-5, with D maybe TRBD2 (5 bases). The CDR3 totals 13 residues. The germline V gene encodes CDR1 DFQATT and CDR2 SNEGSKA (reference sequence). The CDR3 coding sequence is TGCAGCCTTACCCGCCCGGGGTGGAAGACCCAGTACTTC. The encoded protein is CSLTRPGWKTQYF.

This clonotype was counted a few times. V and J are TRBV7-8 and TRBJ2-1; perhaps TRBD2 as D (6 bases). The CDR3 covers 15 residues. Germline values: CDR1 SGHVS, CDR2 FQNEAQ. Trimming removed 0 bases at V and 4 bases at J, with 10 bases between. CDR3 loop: CASSLARDFYNEQFF. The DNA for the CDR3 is TGTGCCAGCAGCTTAGCCCGGGACTTTTACAATGAGCAGTTCTTC.

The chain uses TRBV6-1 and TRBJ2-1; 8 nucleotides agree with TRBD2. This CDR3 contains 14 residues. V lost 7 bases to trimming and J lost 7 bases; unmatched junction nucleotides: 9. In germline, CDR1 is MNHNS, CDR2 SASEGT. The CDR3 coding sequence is TGTGCCAGCAAAATGCTAGCGGGTGAAAATGAGCAGTTCTTC. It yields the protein CASKMLAGENEQFF.

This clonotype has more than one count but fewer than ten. This CDR3 is CASSLVAQETQYF. CDR3 sequence (DNA): TGTGCCAGCAGCTTAGTAGCGCAAGAGACCCAGTACTTC. This rearrangement joins TRBV7-7 to TRBJ2-5; D might be TRBD2 (5 bases). Germline assignment: CDR1 SSHAT and CDR2 FNYEAQ (reference sequence). V lost 1 base to trimming and J lost 2 bases, with 5 bases between them. The CDR3 extends over 13 amino acids.

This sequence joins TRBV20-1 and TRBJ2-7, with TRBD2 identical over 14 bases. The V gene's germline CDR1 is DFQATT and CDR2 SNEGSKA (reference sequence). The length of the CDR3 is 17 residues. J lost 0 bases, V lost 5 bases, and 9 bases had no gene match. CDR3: CSAAGTSGGRGSYEQYF. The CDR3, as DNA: TGCAGTGCTGCCGGGACTAGCGGGGGCCGGGGCTCCTACGAGCAGTACTTC.